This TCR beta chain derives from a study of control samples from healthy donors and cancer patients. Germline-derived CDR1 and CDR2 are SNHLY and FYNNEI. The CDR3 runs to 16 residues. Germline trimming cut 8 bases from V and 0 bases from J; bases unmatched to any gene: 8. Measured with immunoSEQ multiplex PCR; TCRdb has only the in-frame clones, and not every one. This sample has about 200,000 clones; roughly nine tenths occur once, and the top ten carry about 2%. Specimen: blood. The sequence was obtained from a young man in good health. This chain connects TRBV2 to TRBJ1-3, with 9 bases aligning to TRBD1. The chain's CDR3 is CASYGDREPSGNTIYF. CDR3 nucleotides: TGTGCCAGCTACGGGGACAGGGAACCCTCTGGAAACACCATATATTTT.